This record covers a single TCR beta chain. Its antigen is unidentified. Described treatment: 10-day PBMC culture with coronavirus spike peptide pools or control peptides (ViraFEST assay). J lost 2 bases, V lost 4 bases, and 11 bases had no gene match. Germline values: CDR1 MGHRA, CDR2 YSYEKL. The CDR3 length is 18 residues. The sample comes from a study of vaccination and CD4 T cells after COVID-19. Cultured CD4+ T cell DNA was sequenced using the Oncomine TCR Beta short-read assay. TCRdb re-analysed the PCR reads in MiXCR, keeping a single row per CDR3 protein. This table has 10,000 to 12,000 distinct CDR3 sequences, about four fifths appearing once.

This sequence was found in a human donor who had recovered from COVID-19. This chain connects TRBV4-1 to TRBJ2-3; 11 positions agree with TRBD2. Sample: CD4+ T cells from blood, cultured in vitro. CDR3 residues: CASSPPGLAEETTDTQYF. DNA of the CDR3: TGCGCCAGCAGCCCCCCGGGACTAGCGGAGGAGACCACAGATACGCAGTATTTT.